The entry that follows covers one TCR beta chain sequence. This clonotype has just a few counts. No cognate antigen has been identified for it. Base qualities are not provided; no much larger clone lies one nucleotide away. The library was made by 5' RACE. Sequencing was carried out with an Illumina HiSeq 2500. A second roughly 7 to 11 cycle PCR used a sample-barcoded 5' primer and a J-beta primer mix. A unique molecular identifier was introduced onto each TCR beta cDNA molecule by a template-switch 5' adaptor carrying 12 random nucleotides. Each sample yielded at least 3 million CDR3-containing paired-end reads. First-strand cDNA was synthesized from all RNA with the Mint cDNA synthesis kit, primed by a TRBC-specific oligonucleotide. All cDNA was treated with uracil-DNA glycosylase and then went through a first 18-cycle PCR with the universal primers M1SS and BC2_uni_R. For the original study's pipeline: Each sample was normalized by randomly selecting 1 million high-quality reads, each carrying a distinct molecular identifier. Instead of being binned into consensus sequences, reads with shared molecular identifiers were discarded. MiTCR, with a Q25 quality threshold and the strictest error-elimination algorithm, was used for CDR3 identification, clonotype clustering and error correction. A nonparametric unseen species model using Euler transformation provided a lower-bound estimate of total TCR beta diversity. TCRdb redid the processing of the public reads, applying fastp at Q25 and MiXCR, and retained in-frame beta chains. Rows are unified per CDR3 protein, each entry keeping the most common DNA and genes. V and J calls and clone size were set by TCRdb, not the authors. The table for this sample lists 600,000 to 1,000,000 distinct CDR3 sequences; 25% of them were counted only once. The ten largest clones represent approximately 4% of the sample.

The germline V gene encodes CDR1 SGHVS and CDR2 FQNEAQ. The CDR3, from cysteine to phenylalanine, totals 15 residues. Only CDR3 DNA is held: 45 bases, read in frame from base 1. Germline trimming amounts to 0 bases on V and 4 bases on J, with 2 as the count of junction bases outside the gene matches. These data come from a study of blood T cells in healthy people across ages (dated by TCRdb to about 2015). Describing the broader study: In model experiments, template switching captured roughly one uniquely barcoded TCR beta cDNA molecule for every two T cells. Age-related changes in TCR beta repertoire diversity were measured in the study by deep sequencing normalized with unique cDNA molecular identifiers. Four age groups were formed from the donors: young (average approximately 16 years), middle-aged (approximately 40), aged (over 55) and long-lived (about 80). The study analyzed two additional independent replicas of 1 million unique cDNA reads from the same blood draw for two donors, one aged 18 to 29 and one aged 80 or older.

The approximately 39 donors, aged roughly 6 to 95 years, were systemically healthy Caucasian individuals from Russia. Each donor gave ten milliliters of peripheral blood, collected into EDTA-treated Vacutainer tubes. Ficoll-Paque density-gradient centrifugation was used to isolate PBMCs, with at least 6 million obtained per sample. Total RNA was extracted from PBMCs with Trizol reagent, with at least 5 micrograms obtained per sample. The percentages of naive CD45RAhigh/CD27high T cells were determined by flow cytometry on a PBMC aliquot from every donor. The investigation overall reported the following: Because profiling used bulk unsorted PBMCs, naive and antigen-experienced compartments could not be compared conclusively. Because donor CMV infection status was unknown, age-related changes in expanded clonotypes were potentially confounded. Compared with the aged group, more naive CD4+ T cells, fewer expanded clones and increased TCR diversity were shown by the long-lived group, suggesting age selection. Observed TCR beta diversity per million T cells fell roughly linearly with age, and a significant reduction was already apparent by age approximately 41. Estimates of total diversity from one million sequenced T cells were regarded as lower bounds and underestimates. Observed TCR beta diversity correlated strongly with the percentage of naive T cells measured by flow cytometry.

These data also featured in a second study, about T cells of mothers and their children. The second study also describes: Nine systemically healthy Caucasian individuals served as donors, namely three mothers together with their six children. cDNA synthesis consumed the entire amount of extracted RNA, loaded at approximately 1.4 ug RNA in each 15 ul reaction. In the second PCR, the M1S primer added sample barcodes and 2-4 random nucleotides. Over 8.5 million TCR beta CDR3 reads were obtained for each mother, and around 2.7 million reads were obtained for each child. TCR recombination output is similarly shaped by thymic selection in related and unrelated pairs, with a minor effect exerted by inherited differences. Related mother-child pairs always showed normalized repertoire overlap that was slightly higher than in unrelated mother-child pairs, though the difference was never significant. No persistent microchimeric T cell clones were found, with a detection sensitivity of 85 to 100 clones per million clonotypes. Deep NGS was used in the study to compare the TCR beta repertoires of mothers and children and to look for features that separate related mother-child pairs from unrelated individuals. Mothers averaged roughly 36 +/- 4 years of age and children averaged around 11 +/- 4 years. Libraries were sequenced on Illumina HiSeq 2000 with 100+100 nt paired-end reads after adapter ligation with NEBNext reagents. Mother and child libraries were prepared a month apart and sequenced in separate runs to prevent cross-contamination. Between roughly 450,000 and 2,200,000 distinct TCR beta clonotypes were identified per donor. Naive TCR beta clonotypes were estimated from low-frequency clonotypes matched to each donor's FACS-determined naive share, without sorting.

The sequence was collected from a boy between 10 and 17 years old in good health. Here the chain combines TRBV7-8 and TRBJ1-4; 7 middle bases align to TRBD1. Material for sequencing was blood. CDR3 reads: CASSLATGYNEKLFF. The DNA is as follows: TGTGCCAGCAGCTTAGCGACAGGGTATAATGAAAAACTGTTTTTT.